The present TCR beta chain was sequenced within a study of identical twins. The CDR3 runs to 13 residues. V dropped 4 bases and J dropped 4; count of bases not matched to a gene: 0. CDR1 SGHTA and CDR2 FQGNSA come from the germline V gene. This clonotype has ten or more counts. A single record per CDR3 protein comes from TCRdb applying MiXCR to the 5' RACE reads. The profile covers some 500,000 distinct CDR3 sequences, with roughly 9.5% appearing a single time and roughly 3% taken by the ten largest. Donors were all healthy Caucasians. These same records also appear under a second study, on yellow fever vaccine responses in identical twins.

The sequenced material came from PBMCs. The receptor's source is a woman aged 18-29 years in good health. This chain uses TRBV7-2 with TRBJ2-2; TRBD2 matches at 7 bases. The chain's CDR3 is CASSSSGTGELFF. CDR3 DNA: TGTGCCAGCAGCTCTAGCGGCACCGGGGAGCTGTTTTTT.